This entry concerns a single T cell receptor beta chain. No antigen is known for it. Per-base qualities were not stored, and no clone one base away is much larger. The germline V gene (reference sequence) supplies CDR1 LNHDA and CDR2 SQIVND. V drops 4 bases and J drops 1 base, leaving 7 bases in between. Taken from cysteine to phenylalanine, the CDR3 has 13 residues. This entry keeps only the CDR3 DNA: 39 bases, framed from base 1. Whole blood was collected in K2EDTA tubes by collaborating institutions according to the institutions' own protocols. For TCRbeta analysis, collaborators shipped samples in one of three forms: frozen whole blood, isolated PBMCs, or DNA extracted from either of those sample types. TCRbeta CDR3 regions were amplified from genomic DNA by means of the immunoSEQ Assay, a bias-controlled multiplex PCR. Per the source publication's procedure: The number of nucleated cells in each sample was estimated from the amplification of reference gene primers within the assay. To quantify the absolute abundance of each unique TCRbeta CDR3 rearrangement, sequence reads were collapsed and filtered. Productive Simpson clonality was computed per sample as the square root of Simpson's diversity index over productive rearrangements. TCRdb obtained this table from immuneACCESS and retained in-frame rearrangements with V and J assigned. These tables miss some clones; where compared with another copy, unresolved V genes account for less than half of the shortfall, and the remainder is unexplained. The V and J calls and clone size were taken over from that table, and D and trimming were inferred from the DNA. The sample table records about 290,000 clones; around four fifths of these occur just once. The top ten hold less than 4.5% of the sample.

The sample originates from a study of blood T cell repertoires in COVID-19 (TCRdb year 2020). Notes on the research overall: The collaborator samples originated in the United States, Italy and Spain and spanned the acute and convalescent phases of COVID-19. The prospective study material was composed of cDNA or gDNA derived from T cells, B-cell-depleted T cells, or PBMCs. The dataset comprised deeply sampled blood TCRbeta repertoires from subjects exposed to, actively infected with, or recovered from COVID-19. The repertoires were released in a freely available public database meant as a resource for research on the immune response to SARS-CoV-2. Samples came from the ongoing ImmuneRACE study (first 160 participants) plus 1,254 subjects from 6 global collaborators. A de-identified subject ID, COVID-19 status, age in years and sex were almost always included in the sample metadata. HLA class I and class II types, where available, came from metadata supplied by the sample provider rather than from assay-based typing. General findings and caveats noted by the study authors: Clinical and demographic metadata were provided uncurated, with the amount varying by source and participant.

The origin of this receptor is a woman aged 45 to 65 with active or convalescent COVID-19. Sequences were obtained from peripheral blood. The chain is assembled from TRBV19 and TRBJ1-1; no D segment can be confidently identified. The CDR3 reads as follows: CASSRATNTEAFF. The DNA sequence follows: TGTGCCAGTAGTAGGGCGACGAACACTGAAGCTTTCTTT.